This T cell receptor (beta chain) derives from a study of blood T cell repertoires in COVID-19 (dated by TCRdb to 2019 to 2021). About the study as a whole: Collaborator samples came from the United States, Italy and Spain and covered acute and convalescent phases of COVID-19. The repertoires were released in a freely available public database meant as a resource for research on the immune response to SARS-CoV-2. Samples were obtained from the ongoing ImmuneRACE study (first 160 participants) and from 1,254 subjects provided by 6 global collaborators. The sample metadata nearly always contained a de-identified subject ID, COVID-19 status, age in years and sex. Deeply sampled blood TCRbeta repertoires from subjects exposed to, actively infected with, or recovered from COVID-19 were included in the dataset. HLA class I and class II types, where available, came from metadata supplied by the sample provider rather than from assay-based typing. The material from the prospective study consisted of cDNA or gDNA derived from T cells, B-cell-depleted T cells, or PBMCs.

In regard to this clone: Its antigen remains unidentified. No much larger clonotype is one base removed from it; base qualities were not supplied.

The immunoSEQ Assay, a bias-controlled multiplex PCR, was used to amplify TCRbeta CDR3 regions from genomic DNA. The paper's processing steps were these. Nucleated cell counts per sample were estimated from amplification of reference gene primers within the assay. To quantify the absolute abundance of each unique TCRbeta CDR3 rearrangement, sequence reads were collapsed and filtered. For each sample, productive Simpson clonality was calculated by taking the square root of Simpson's diversity index across productive rearrangements. TCRdb took over this immuneACCESS table, retaining in-frame rearrangements with V and J assigned. Such tables are incomplete; in checked studies, under half of the missing clones stem from an unresolved V gene, and the remainder is unexplained. V and J calls and clone size follow that table, whereas D and trimming were derived from the DNA. This sample gives 150,000 to 200,000 clones in total; 78% of them show up just once. Roughly a sixth of the sample comes from the top ten.

Participants in the prospective study were aged roughly 18 to 100 years, lived in 20 to 25 United States geographic areas, and enrolled through a virtual design. Cohort assignment in the prospective study relied on participant-reported clinical history from a screening survey and a study questionnaire. Recovered participants in ImmuneRACE Cohort 3 were defined as having two consecutive negative NP/OP PCR tests, clearance from a healthcare professional, or resolution of symptoms. In the prospective study, mobile phlebotomists collected whole blood, serum and a nasopharyngeal or oropharyngeal swab from each participant. Over a roughly 2-month period, participants in the prospective study had the option of providing additional blood draws and questionnaires. Prospective study blood samples were shipped either frozen or at room temperature before DNA extraction. Counted from cysteine to phenylalanine, this CDR3 has 17 amino acids. Only CDR3 DNA remains: 51 bases, in frame from the first base. CDR1 is given as SGDLS and CDR2 as YYNGEE, both from the germline V gene. V is trimmed back by 4 bases and J by 3 bases, and the junction contains 13 bases that no gene match accounts for.

Study-level results and caveats: Clinical and demographic metadata were provided uncurated, with the amount varying by source and participant.

Recombination connected TRBV9 to TRBJ1-2; TRBD1 matches 9 bases in the middle. Sequencing input: PBMCs or T cells enriched from blood (not recorded which). This TCR came from a woman between 50 and 59 years old who had recovered from COVID-19. The nucleotide sequence is given as TGTGCCAGCAGCCCCCGTTGGGGGACAGGGACTTACTATGGCTACACCTTC. It translates to CASSPRWGTGTYYGYTF.